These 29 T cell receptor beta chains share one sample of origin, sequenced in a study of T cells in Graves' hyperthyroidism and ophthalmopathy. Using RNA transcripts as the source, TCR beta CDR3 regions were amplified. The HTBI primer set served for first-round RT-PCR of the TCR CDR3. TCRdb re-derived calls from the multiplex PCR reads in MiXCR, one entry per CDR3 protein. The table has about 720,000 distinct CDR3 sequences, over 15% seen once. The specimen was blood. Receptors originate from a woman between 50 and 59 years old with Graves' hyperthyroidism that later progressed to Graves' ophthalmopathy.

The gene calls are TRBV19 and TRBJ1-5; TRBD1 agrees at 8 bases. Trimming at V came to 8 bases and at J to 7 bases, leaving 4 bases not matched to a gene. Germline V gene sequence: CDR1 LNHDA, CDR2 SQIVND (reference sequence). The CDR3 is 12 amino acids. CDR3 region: CASQQGGQPQHF. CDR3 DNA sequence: TGTGCCAGTCAACAGGGGGGGCAGCCCCAGCATTTT.

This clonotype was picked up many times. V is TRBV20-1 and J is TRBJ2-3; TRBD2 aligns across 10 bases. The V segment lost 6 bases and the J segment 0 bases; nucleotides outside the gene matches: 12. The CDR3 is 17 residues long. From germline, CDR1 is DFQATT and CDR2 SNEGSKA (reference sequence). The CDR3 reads CSAQGLAGDTSTDTQYF. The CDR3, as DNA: TGCAGTGCACAAGGGCTAGCGGGGGACACTAGCACAGATACGCAGTATTTT.

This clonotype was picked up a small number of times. CDR3 in DNA: TGTGCCAGCAGCGCTGTCTTGGGCGAGCAGTACTTC. This sequence encodes CASSAVLGEQYF. This chain links TRBV6-1 with TRBJ2-7, with no clear D. The CDR3 sequence is 12 residues long. The germline gives CDR1 MNHNS, CDR2 SASEGT. Trimming pared 6 bases from V and 6 bases from J, leaving 12 bases between.

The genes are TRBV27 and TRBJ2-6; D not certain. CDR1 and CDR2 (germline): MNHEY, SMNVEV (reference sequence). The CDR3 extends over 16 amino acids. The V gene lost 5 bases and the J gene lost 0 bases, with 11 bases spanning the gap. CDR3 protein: CASSRLMDSGANVLTF. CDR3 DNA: TGTGCCAGCAGTCGATTAATGGACTCTGGGGCCAACGTCCTGACTTTC.

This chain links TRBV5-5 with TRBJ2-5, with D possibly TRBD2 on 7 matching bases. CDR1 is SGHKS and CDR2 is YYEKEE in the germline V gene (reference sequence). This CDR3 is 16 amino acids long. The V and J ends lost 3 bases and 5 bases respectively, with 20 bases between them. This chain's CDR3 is CASSSLQGRGLETQYF. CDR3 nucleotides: TGTGCCAGCAGCTCCCTCCAGGGGAGGGGGTTGGAGACCCAGTACTTC.

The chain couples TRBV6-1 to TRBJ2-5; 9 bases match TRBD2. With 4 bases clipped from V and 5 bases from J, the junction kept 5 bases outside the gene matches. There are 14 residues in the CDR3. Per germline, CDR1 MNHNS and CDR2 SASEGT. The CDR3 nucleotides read TGTGCCAGCAGTGGAAGCGGGGGGTGGGAGACCCAGTACTTC. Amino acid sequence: CASSGSGGWETQYF.

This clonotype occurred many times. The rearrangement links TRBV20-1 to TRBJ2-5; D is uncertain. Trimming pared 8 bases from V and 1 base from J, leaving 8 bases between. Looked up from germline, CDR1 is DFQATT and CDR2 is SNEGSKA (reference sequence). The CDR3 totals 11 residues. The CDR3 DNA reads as TGCAGTTGCGACACCCAAGAGACCCAGTACTTC. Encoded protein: CSCDTQETQYF.

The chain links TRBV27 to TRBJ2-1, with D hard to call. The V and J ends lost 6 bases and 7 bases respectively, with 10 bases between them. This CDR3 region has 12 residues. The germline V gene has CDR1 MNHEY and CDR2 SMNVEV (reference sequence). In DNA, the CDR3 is TGTGCCAGCAGCACCTCTATGAATGAGCAGTTCTTC. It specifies CASSTSMNEQFF.

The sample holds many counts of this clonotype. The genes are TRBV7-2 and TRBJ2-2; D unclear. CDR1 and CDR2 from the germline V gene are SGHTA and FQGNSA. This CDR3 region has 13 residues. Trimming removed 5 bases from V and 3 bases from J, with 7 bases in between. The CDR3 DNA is TGTGCCAGCAGCCTTCGGGACACCGGGGAGCTGTTTTTT. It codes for CASSLRDTGELFF.

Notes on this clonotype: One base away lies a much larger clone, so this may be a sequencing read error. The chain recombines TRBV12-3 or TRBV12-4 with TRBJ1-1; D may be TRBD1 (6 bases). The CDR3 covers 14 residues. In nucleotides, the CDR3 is TGTGCCGGCAGTTTGCACAGGGACTTCGCTGAAGCTTTCTTT. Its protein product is CAGSLHRDFAEAFF.

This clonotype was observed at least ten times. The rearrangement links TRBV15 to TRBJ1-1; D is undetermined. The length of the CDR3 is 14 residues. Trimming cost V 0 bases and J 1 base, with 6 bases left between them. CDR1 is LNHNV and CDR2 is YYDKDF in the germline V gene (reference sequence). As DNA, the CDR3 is TGTGCCACCAGCAGAGAGGCAGGGAACACTGAAGCTTTCTTT. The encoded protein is CATSREAGNTEAFF.

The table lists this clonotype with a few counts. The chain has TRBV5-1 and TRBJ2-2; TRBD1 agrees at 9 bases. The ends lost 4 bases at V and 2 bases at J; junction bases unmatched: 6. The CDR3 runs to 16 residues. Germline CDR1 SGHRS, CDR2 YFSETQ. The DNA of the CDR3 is TGCGCCAGCAGCGTGGACAGGGGAGTCAACACCGGGGAGCTGTTTTTT. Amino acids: CASSVDRGVNTGELFF.

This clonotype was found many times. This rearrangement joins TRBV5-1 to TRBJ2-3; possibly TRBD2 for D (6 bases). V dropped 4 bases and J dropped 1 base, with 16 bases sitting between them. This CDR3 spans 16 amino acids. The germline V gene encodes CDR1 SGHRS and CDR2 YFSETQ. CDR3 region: CASSPQRTTRTDTQYF. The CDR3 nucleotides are TGCGCCAGCAGCCCTCAACGGACTACTCGCACAGATACGCAGTATTTT.

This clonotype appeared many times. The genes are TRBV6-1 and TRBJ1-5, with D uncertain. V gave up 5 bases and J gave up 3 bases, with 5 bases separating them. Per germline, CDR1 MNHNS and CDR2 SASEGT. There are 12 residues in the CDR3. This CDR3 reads CASSLDNQPQHF. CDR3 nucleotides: TGTGCCAGCAGTCTCGACAATCAGCCCCAGCATTTT.

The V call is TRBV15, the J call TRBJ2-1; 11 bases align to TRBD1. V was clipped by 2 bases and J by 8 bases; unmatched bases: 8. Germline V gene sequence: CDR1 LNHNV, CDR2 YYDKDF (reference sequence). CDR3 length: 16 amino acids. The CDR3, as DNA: TGTGCCACCAGCAGACTCGGGACAGGGGGTTTCCATGAGCAGTTCTTC. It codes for CATSRLGTGGFHEQFF. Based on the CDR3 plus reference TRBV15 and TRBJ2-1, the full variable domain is DAMVIQNPRYQVTQFGKPVTLSCSQTLNHNVMYWYQQKSSQAPKLLFHYYDKDFNNEADTPDNFQSRRPNTSFCFLDIRSPGLGDTAMYLCATSRLGTGGFHEQFFGPGTRLTVL.

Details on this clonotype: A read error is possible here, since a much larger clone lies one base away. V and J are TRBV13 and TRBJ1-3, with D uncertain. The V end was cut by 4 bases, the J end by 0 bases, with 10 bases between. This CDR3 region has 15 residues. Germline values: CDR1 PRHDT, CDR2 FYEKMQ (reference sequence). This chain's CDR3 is CASSSARSSGNTIYF. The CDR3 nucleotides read TGTGCCAGCAGCTCAGCCCGCTCCTCTGGAAACACCATATATTTT.

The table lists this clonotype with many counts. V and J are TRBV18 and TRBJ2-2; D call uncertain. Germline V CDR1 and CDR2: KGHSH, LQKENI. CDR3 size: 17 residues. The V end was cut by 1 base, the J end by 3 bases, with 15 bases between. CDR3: CASSPRPPTSDTGELFF. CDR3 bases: TGTGCCAGCTCACCACGTCCGCCTACCTCGGACACCGGGGAGCTGTTTTTT.

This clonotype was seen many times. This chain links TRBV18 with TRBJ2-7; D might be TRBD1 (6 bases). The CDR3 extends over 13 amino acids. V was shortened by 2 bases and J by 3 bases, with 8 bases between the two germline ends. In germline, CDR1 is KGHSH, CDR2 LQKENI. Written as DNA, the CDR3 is TGTGCCAGCTCACCAGAACAGGGCTACGAGCAGTACTTC. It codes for CASSPEQGYEQYF.

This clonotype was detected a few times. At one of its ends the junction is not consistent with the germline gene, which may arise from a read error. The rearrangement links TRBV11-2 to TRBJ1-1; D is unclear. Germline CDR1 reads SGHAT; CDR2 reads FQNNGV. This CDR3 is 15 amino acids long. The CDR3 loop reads CASSLGGGPSTEAFF. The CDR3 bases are TGCGCCAGCAGCTTGGGTGGAGGGCCGAGTACTGAAGCTTTCTTT.

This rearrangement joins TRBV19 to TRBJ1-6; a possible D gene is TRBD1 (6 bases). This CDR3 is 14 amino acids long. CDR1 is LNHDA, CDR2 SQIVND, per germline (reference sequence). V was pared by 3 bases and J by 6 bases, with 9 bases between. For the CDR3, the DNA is TGTGCCAGTAGTATGCAGGGGCCTAATTCACCCCTCCACTTT. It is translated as CASSMQGPNSPLHF.

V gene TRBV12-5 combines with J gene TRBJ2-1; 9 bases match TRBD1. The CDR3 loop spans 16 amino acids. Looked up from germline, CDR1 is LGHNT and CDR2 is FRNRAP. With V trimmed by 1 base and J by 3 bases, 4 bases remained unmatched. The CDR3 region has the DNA TGTGCTAGTGGTTTGGGGGGACAGGGTCGCTACAATGAGCAGTTCTTC. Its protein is CASGLGGQGRYNEQFF. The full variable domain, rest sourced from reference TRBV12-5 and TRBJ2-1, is DARVTQTPRHKVTEMGQEVTMRCQPILGHNTVFWYRQTMMQGLELLAYFRNRAPLDDSGMPKDRFSAEMPDATLATLKIQPSEPRDSAVYFCASGLGGQGRYNEQFFGPGTRLTVL.

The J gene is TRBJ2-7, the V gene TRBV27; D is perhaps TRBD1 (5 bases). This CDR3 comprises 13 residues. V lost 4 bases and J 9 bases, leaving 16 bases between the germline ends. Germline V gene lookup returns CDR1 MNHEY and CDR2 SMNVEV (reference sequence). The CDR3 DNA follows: TGTGCCAGCAGTTCTTTGGGATACCAGGGGCAGTACTTC. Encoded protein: CASSSLGYQGQYF.

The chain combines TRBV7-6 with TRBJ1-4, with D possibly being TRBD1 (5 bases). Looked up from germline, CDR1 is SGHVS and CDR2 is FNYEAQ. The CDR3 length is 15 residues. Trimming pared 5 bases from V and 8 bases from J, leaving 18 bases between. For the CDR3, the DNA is TGTGCCAGCAGCGTAGGTCGGGGGGACGGAGAAAAACTGTTTTTT. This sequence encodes CASSVGRGDGEKLFF.

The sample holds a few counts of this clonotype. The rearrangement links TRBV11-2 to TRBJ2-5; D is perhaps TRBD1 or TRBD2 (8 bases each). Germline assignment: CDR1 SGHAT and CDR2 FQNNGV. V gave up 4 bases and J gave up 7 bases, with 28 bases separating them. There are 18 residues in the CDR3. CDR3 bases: TGTGCCAGCAGCTCCCTACGGGACAGGCCTGTGGCGGGGGGGACCCAGTACTTC. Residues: CASSSLRDRPVAGGTQYF. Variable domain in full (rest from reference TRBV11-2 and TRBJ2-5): EAGVAQSPRYKIIEKRQSVAFWCNPISGHATLYWYQQILGQGPKLLIQFQNNGVVDDSQLPKDRFSAERLKGVDSTLKIQPAKLEDSAVYLCASSSLRDRPVAGGTQYFGPGTRLLVL.

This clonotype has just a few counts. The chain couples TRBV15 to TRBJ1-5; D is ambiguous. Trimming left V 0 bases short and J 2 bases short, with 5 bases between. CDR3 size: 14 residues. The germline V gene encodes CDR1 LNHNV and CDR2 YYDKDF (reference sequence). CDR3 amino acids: CATSRDHGNQPQHF. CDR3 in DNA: TGTGCCACCAGCAGAGATCATGGCAATCAGCCCCAGCATTTT.

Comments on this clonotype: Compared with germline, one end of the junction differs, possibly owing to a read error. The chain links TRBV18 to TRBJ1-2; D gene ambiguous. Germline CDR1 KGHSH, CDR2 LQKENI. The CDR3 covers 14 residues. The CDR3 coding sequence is TGTGCCAGCTCACCAATGAAAGGCAACTATGGCTACGCCTTC. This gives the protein CASSPMKGNYGYAF.

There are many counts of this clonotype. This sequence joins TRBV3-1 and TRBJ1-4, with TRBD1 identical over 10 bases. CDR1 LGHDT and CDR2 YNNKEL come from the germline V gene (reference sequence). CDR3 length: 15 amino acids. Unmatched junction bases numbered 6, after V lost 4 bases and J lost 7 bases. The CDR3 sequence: CASSPETGGTEKLFF. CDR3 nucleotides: TGTGCCAGCAGCCCAGAGACAGGGGGCACTGAAAAACTGTTTTTT. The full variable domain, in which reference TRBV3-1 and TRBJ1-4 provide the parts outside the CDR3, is DTAVSQTPKYLVTQMGNDKSIKCEQNLGHDTMYWYKQDSKKFLKIMFSYNNKELIINETVPNRFSPKSPDKAHLNLHINSLELGDSAVYFCASSPETGGTEKLFFGSGTQLSVL.

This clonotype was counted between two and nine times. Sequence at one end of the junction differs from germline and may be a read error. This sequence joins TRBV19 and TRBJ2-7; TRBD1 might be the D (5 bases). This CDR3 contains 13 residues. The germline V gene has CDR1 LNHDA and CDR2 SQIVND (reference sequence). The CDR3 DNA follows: TGTGCCAGTAGTATACAGGGCTCCCACGAGCAGTACTTC. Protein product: CASSIQGSHEQYF.

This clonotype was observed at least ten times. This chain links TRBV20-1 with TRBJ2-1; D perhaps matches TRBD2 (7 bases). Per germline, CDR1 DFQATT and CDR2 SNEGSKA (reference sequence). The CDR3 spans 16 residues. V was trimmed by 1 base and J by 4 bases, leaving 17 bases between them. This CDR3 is CSARALGRGPYNEQFF. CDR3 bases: TGCAGTGCTAGAGCCCTTGGGCGGGGGCCATACAATGAGCAGTTCTTC.